This T cell receptor (beta chain) came from a study of shared clonotypes between healthy human individuals. CDR3 length equals 17 residues. The germline V gene encodes CDR1 MNHEY and CDR2 SMNVEV (reference sequence). Unmatched junction bases numbered 9, after V lost 0 bases and J lost 1 base. Clones were sequenced by immunoSEQ multiplex PCR, and TCRdb holds only the in-frame ones, with some missing. This sample carries 1,400,000 or so clones, around 98.5% of them seen once, and the ten largest clones take approximately 0.38%. Sequences were obtained from naive CD4+ T cells sorted from blood. Subset here: CD45RA+ positively selected. This sequence was found in a man aged 25 to 40 in good health. The V call is TRBV27, the J call TRBJ2-7; 7 bases agree with TRBD1. DNA of the CDR3: TGTGCCAGCAGTTTATCACTGTACAGGGGATTATCCTACGAGCAGTACTTC. Translated, it gives CASSLSLYRGLSYEQYF.